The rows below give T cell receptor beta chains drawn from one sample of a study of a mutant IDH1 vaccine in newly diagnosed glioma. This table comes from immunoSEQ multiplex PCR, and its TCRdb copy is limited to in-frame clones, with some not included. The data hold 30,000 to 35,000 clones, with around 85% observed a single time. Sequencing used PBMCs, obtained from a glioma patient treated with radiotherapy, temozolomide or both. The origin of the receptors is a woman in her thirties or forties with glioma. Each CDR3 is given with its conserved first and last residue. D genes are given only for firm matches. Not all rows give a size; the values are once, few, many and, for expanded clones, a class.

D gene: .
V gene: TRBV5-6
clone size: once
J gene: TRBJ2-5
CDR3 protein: CASTHEPRAEETQYF
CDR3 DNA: TGTGCCAGCACTCACGAACCCAGGGCTGAAGAGACCCAGTACTTC

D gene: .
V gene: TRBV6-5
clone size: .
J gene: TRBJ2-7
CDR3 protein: CASSTATGRSYEQYF
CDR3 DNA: TGTGCCAGCAGTACGGCCACGGGCAGATCCTACGAGCAGTACTTC

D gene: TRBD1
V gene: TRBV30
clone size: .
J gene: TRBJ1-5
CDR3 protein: CAWTTGPINQPQHF
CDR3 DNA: TGTGCCTGGACGACAGGGCCCATTAATCAGCCCCAGCATTTT

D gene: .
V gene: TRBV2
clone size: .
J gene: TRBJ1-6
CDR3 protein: CASGFGVSNNSPLHF
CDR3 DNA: TGTGCCAGCGGGTTCGGGGTTTCGAATAATTCACCCCTCCACTTT

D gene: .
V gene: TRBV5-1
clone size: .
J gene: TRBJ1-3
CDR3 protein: CASSLWAVNSGNTIYF
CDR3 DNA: TGCGCCAGCAGCTTGTGGGCGGTGAACTCTGGAAACACCATATATTTT

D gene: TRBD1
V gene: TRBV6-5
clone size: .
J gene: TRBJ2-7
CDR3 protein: CASSSPGQGVYEQYF
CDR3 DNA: TGTGCCAGCAGTTCCCCGGGACAGGGGGTCTACGAGCAGTACTTC

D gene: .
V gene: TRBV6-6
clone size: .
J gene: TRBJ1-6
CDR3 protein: CAPQVTAANSPLHF
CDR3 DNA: TGTGCCCCCCAGGTAACAGCTGCCAATTCACCCCTCCACTTT

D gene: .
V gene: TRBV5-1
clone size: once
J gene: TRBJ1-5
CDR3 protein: CASSREGRNQPQHF
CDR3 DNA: TGCGCCAGCAGCAGGGAGGGGCGGAATCAGCCCCAGCATTTT

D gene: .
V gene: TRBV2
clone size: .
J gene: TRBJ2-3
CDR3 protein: CASNGNFRDTQYF
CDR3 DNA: TGTGCCAGCAATGGTAACTTCAGAGATACGCAGTATTTT

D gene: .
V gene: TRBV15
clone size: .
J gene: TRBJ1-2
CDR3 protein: CATSRDLLRGDYGYTF
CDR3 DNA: TGTGCCACCAGCAGAGATTTACTCAGGGGAGACTATGGCTACACCTTC

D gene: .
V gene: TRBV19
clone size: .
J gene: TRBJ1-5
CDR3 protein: CASSIGMTFLGQPQHF
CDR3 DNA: TGTGCCAGTAGTATAGGGATGACCTTTCTGGGGCAGCCCCAGCATTTT

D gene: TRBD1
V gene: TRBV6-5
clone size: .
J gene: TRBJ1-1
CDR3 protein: CASSYSRQGLNTEAFF
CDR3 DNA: TGTGCCAGCAGTTACTCTAGACAGGGCTTGAACACTGAAGCTTTCTTT

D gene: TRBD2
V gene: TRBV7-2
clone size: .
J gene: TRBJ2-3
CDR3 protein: CASSSTSGGGYTQYF
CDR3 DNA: TGTGCCAGCAGCTCGACTAGCGGGGGGGGCTATACGCAGTATTTT

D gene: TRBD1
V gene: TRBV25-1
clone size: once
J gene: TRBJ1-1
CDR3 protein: CASSERGQGTSEAFF
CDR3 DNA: TGTGCCAGCAGTGAGAGAGGACAGGGGACCTCGGAAGCTTTCTTT

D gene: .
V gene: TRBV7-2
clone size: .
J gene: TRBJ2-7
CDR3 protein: CASSPLLVGEQYF
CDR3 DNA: TGTGCCAGCAGCCCCTTACTAGTCGGCGAGCAGTACTTC

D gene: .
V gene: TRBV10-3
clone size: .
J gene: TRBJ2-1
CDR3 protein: CAISESARGGTYNEQFF
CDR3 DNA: TGTGCCATCAGTGAGTCGGCGCGCGGAGGGACCTACAATGAGCAGTTCTTC

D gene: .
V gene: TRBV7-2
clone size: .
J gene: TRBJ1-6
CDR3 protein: CASSFSNSPLHF
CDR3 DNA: TGTGCCAGCAGCTTTAGTAATTCACCCCTCCACTTT

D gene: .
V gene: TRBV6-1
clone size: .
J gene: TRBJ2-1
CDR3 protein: CASSSQRSYNEQFF
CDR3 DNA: TGTGCCAGCAGTTCACAGCGGTCCTACAATGAGCAGTTCTTC

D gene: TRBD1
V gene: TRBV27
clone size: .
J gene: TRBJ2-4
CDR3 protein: CASSLTGIAKNIQYF
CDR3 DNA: TGTGCCAGCAGCCTGACAGGGATAGCCAAAAACATTCAGTACTTC

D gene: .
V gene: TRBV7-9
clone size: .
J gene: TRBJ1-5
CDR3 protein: CASSLSWQPQHF
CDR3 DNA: TGTGCCAGCAGCTTATCCTGGCAGCCCCAGCATTTT

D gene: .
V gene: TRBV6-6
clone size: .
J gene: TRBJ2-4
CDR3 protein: CASSYSKGTPNIQYF
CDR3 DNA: TGTGCCAGCAGTTACTCGAAGGGGACCCCAAACATTCAGTACTTC

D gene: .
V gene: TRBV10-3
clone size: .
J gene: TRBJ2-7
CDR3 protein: CAIRSDRGYEQYF
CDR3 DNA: TGTGCCATCAGATCGGACAGAGGATACGAGCAGTACTTC

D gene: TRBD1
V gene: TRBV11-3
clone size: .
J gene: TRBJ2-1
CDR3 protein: CASSSGQLNEQFF
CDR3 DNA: TGTGCCAGCAGCTCGGGACAGCTAAATGAGCAGTTCTTC

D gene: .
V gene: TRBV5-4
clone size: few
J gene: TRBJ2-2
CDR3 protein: CASSLIPDSNTGELFF
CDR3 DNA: TGTGCCAGCAGCTTGATTCCGGATTCGAACACCGGGGAGCTGTTTTTT

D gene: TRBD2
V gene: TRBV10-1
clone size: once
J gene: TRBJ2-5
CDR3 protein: CASSESAGGGETQYF
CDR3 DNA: TGCGCCAGCAGTGAGTCTGCGGGGGGCGGAGAGACCCAGTACTTC

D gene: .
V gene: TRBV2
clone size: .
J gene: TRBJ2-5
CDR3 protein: CASSEEQGIGETQYF
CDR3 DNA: TGTGCCAGCAGTGAAGAGCAGGGGATTGGGGAGACCCAGTACTTC

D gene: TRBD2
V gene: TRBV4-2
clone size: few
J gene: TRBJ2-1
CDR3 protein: CASSQGLAGAQFF
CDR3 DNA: TGTGCCAGCAGCCAAGGACTAGCGGGAGCTCAGTTCTTC

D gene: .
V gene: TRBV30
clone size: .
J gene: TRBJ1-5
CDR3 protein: CAWNFGQPNQPQHF
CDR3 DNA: TGTGCCTGGAACTTCGGACAACCCAATCAGCCCCAGCATTTT

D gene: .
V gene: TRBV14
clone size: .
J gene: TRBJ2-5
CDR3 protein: CASSPWGIQETQYF
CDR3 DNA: TGTGCCAGCAGCCCCTGGGGGATACAAGAGACCCAGTACTTC

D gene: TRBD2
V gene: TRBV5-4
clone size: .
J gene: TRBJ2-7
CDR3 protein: CASSPGTSISYEQYF
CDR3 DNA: TGTGCCAGCAGCCCCGGGACTAGCATCTCCTACGAGCAGTACTTC

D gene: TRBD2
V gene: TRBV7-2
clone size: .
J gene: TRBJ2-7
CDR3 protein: CASSRTGGYEQYF
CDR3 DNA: TGTGCCAGCAGCCGGACGGGGGGTTACGAGCAGTACTTC

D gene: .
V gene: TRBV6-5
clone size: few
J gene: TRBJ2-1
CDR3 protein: CASSYQGPYNEQFF
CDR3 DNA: TGTGCCAGCAGTTACCAGGGGCCGTACAATGAGCAGTTCTTC

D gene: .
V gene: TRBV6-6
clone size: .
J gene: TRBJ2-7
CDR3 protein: CASSYGRAYEQYF
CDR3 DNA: TGTGCCAGCAGTTACGGACGAGCCTACGAGCAGTACTTC

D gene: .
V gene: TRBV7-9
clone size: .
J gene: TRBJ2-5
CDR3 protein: CASSLDRETQYF
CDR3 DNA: TGTGCCAGCAGCTTAGACCGGGAGACCCAGTACTTC

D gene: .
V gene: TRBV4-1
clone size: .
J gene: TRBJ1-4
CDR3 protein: CASSQDPRRSTNEKLFF
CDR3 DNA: TGCGCCAGCAGCCAAGATCCACGGAGGTCAACTAATGAAAAACTGTTTTTT

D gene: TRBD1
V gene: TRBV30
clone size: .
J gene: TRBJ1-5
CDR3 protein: CAWSGTGNQPQHF
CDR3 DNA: TGTGCCTGGAGCGGGACAGGGAATCAGCCCCAGCATTTT

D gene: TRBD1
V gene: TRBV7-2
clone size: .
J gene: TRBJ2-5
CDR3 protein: CASSWTGTGKETQYF
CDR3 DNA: TGTGCCAGCAGCTGGACCGGGACAGGGAAAGAGACCCAGTACTTC

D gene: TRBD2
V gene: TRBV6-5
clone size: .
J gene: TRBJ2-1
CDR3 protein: CASSYRPSGRDEQFF
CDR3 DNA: TGTGCCAGCAGTTACCGGCCTAGCGGGAGGGATGAGCAGTTCTTC

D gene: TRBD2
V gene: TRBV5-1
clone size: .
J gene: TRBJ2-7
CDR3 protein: CASSLASGYEQYF
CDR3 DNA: TGCGCCAGCAGCTTGGCTAGCGGCTACGAGCAGTACTTC

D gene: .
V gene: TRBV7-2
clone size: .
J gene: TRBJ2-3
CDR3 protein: CASSFPYFSQDTQYF
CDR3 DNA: TGTGCCAGCAGCTTCCCATATTTCTCCCAAGATACGCAGTATTTT